The TCR beta chain under discussion was sequenced for a study of CD8+ T cells in alopecia areata. Study in general: After 6 to 18 months of tofacitinib, follow-up continued 6 months off drug.

CDR1 and CDR2 (germline): SGHAT, FQNNGV. The CDR3 spans 15 residues. Trimming left V 5 bases short and J 4 bases short, with 18 bases between. In each case, RNA was isolated and then reverse transcribed into cDNA as the sequencing template. The assay was immunoSEQ multiplex PCR, and TCRdb's table has in-frame clones only and misses some. The sample lists about 110,000 clones, approximately 51% occurring once. Treatment in this sample: oral pan-JAK inhibitor, 5-10 mg twice daily. The genes are TRBV11-2 and TRBJ2-7; D not certain. The TCR was taken from a human donor with alopecia areata. Specimen: CD4+ T cells sorted from blood, collected at week 24, from a patient treated with tofacitinib. CDR3 region: CASSHPLAALYEQYF. CDR3 DNA: TGTGCCAGCAGCCACCCGTTGGCCGCGTTGTACGAGCAGTACTTC.